The 15 T cell receptor beta chains below all came from one sample that was sequenced in a study of Ad26.COV2.S vaccination and SARS-CoV-2 variants. Treatment given: approximately 18 received Ad26.COV2.S at low or high dose, single or two shots; roughly five received placebo; per-sample allocation not given. Sampling occurred on day 63 after the first vaccine or placebo injection. Libraries were prepared by immunoSEQ multiplex PCR; TCRdb keeps only in-frame clonotypes and omits some of them. The sample holds fewer than 800,000 clones; around 90% are singletons and the top ten take nearly 1.5%. Here the sequenced sample was peripheral blood, taken in a trial of Ad26.COV2.S vaccine versus placebo. Receptors were obtained from a person between 18 and 59 years old who received the Ad26.COV2.S COVID-19 vaccine or a placebo.

The chain couples TRBV2 to TRBJ1-3; 7 bases match TRBD1. The CDR3 has 17 amino acids. With V trimmed by 5 bases and J by 0 bases, 10 bases remained unmatched. The V gene's germline CDR1 is SNHLY and CDR2 FYNNEI. The CDR3 DNA follows: TGTGCCAGCAGTCCCCCAGGGGGTTCGGTCTCTGGAAACACCATATATTTT. Amino acids: CASSPPGGSVSGNTIYF.

The chain has TRBV5-1 and TRBJ2-3; 7 bases agree with TRBD2. From germline, CDR1 is SGHRS and CDR2 YFSETQ. V gave up 2 bases and J gave up 1 base; unmatched junction bases: 1. CDR3 size: 14 residues. The CDR3 loop is CASSFGGGTDTQYF. CDR3 nucleotides: TGCGCCAGCAGCTTTGGGGGGGGCACAGATACGCAGTATTTT.

The V gene is TRBV4-3, the J gene TRBJ2-2; D is possibly TRBD1 (6 bases). V was trimmed by 3 bases and J by 6 bases, leaving 20 bases between them. The germline gives CDR1 LGHNA, CDR2 YSLEER. The CDR3 runs 17 residues. The CDR3 spells CASSQEGTPRWSGELFF. CDR3 nucleotide sequence: TGCGCCAGCAGCCAGGAAGGGACACCCAGGTGGTCCGGGGAGCTGTTTTTT.

This clone was seen once. The chain is built from TRBV12-5 and TRBJ2-7; tentatively, D is TRBD1 (5 bases). V was cut by 4 bases and J by 2 bases, with 18 bases left in between. The CDR3 has 16 amino acids. Germline V CDR1 and CDR2: LGHNT, FRNRAP. For the CDR3, the DNA is TGTGCTAGTGGTTCAGAGACAGCGATCACCCCCTACGAGCAGTACTTC. Its protein product is CASGSETAITPYEQYF.

V and J are TRBV5-5 and TRBJ2-4; no clear D. The CDR3 consists of 14 residues. The V end was cut by 3 bases, the J end by 0 bases, with 7 bases between. Germline CDR1 is SGHKS and CDR2 is YYEKEE (reference sequence). The CDR3 nucleotides are TGTGCCAGCAGCTGGGCCCTAGCCAAAAACATTCAGTACTTC. It codes for CASSWALAKNIQYF. Full variable domain (rest looked up from reference TRBV5-5 and TRBJ2-4): DAGVTQSPTHLIKTRGQQVTLRCSPISGHKSVSWYQQVLGQGPQFIFQYYEKEERGRGNFPDRFSARQFPNYSSELNVNALLLGDSALYLCASSWALAKNIQYFGAGTRLSVL.

This clone was detected only once. The V gene is TRBV10-2, the J gene TRBJ2-7, with no clear D. With 4 bases removed from V and 3 bases from J, the gap between germline ends came to 4 bases. This CDR3 spans 11 amino acids. The germline CDR1 and CDR2 sequences are WSHSY and SAAADI. CDR3 sequence reads: CASSANYEQYF. CDR3 DNA: TGCGCCAGCAGTGCAAACTACGAGCAGTACTTC.

Details on this clone: This specimen includes other DNA sequences encoding the same CDR3. The chain recombines TRBV3-1 (or the pseudogene TRBV3-2) with TRBJ2-5; D is uncertain. This CDR3 is 11 amino acids long. Trimming stripped 4 bases from V and 3 bases from J, with 3 bases between. CDR1 and CDR2 (germline): LGHDT, YNNKEL (reference sequence). CDR3 sequence (DNA): TGTGCCAGCAGCCTAAAAGAGACCCAGTACTTC. Protein product: CASSLKETQYF.

The chain links TRBV19 to TRBJ1-2; D unresolved. Trimming took 7 bases from V and 2 from J, leaving 8 bases between them. The V gene's germline CDR1 is LNHDA and CDR2 SQIVND (reference sequence). This CDR3 is 12 amino acids long. CDR3 in DNA: TGTGCCAGTACTGCGGAGAACTATGGCTACACCTTC. It codes for CASTAENYGYTF.

The V and J genes are TRBV6-5 and TRBJ2-7, with TRBD1 identical over 7 bases. This CDR3 comprises 15 residues. The V gene's germline CDR1 is MNHEY and CDR2 SVGAGI. Unmatched junction bases numbered 11, after V lost 6 bases and J lost 3 bases. The CDR3: CASSHLGTEVYEQYF. The CDR3 DNA reads TGTGCCAGCAGCCATTTAGGGACAGAGGTCTACGAGCAGTACTTC.

This clone showed up just once. The chain joins TRBV4-3 to TRBJ2-5; D is undetermined. The CDR3 is made up of 15 amino acids. In germline, CDR1 is LGHNA, CDR2 YSLEER. Trimming left V 4 bases short and J 1 base short, with 13 bases between. The CDR3 here is CASSPGRTLQETQYF. The CDR3 DNA is TGCGCCAGCAGCCCCGGACGGACCCTCCAAGAGACCCAGTACTTC.

The chain couples TRBV11-2 to TRBJ2-7, with 12 nucleotides matching TRBD2. Trimming at V came to 5 bases and at J to 0 bases, leaving 2 bases not matched to a gene. CDR1 is SGHAT and CDR2 is FQNNGV in the germline V gene. The CDR3 spans 15 residues. The CDR3 spells CASSPTSGSSYEQYF. CDR3 nucleotides: TGTGCCAGCAGCCCGACTAGCGGGAGCTCCTACGAGCAGTACTTC.

The genes are TRBV9 and TRBJ2-3, with 8 positions matching TRBD1. Germline CDR1 is SGDLS and CDR2 is YYNGEE. This CDR3 has 16 residues. V lost 3 bases, J lost 2 bases, and 8 bases stayed unmatched. CDR3 sequence: CASSATGGFNTDTQYF. CDR3 nucleotide sequence: TGTGCCAGCAGCGCCACAGGGGGATTCAACACAGATACGCAGTATTTT.

V gene TRBV7-2 combines with J gene TRBJ1-5; D gene uncertain. Trimming stripped 1 base from V and 6 bases from J, with 4 bases between. The germline gives CDR1 SGHTA, CDR2 FQGNSA. CDR3 length equals 12 residues. DNA of the CDR3: TGTGCCAGCAGCTTAGTGGGTCAGCCCCAGCATTTT. Amino acid sequence: CASSLVGQPQHF.

The chain is built from TRBV5-5 and TRBJ2-5; 10 positions match TRBD1. CDR1 and CDR2 from the germline V gene are SGHKS and YYEKEE (reference sequence). CDR3 length: 16 residues. Losses at the gene ends were 4 bases for V and 5 bases for J; bases not matched to a gene: 11. The CDR3 reads CASSTNSGTGEETQYF. In DNA form, the CDR3 reads TGTGCCAGCAGCACAAACTCCGGGACAGGGGAGGAGACCCAGTACTTC.

This clone was seen only once. The rearrangement uses TRBV24-1 and TRBJ2-7, with 11 bases lining up with TRBD1. CDR1 and CDR2 (germline): KGHDR, SFDVKD. Trimming took 3 bases from V and 7 from J; bases not matched to a gene: 4. The CDR3 length is 14 residues. The CDR3 nucleotides are TGTGCCACCAGTGATCCGGACAGGGGGCAGGAGCAGTACTTC. Amino acids: CATSDPDRGQEQYF.